Below are 11 T cell receptor beta chains sequenced from a single sample in a study of cytomegalovirus exposure and HLA in healthy donors. The PCR ran on 60 Vbeta and 13 Jbeta primers. The method was immunoSEQ multiplex PCR; TCRdb's version includes in-frame clones alone and lacks a portion of them. The sample has over 150,000 clones; 68% are singletons. Sequences were obtained from PBMCs. Receptors originate from a woman aged 40 to 55 in good health and CMV-seropositive.

There are a few counts of this clone. V and J are TRBV9 and TRBJ2-5; 10 bases match TRBD1. The V gene end was trimmed by 3 bases and the J gene end by 5 bases; junction bases not matched to a gene: 7. The germline CDR1 and CDR2 sequences are SGDLS and YYNGEE. There are 15 residues in the CDR3. The CDR3 DNA reads as TGTGCCAGCAGCGAAGGGACAGGGGCTTCGGAGACCCAGTACTTC. This codes for CASSEGTGASETQYF.

The chain is built from TRBV29-1 and TRBJ1-2, with D perhaps matching TRBD1 (6 bases). Trimming removed 7 bases from V and 2 bases from J, with 11 bases in between. Germline lookup yields CDR1 SQVTM and CDR2 ANQGSEA. The CDR3 length is 12 residues. This CDR3 is CSGSDRNYGYTF. CDR3 DNA sequence: TGCAGCGGGTCGGACAGAAACTATGGCTACACCTTC.

The chain joins TRBV10-3 to TRBJ2-2, with a tentative D call TRBD1 (6 bases). This CDR3 comprises 18 residues. V lost 5 bases and J lost 3, with 22 bases in between. Germline V gene sequence: CDR1 ENHRY, CDR2 SYGVKD. The CDR3 DNA follows: TGTGCCATCAGTAGGACAGCCCCTATTCCTCCAGACACCGGGGAGCTGTTTTTT. This encodes CAISRTAPIPPDTGELFF.

The V and J genes are TRBV7-2 and TRBJ2-5; 10 bases are a match to TRBD2. Germline V gene sequence: CDR1 SGHTA, CDR2 FQGNSA. The J segment lost 2 bases and the V segment lost 0 bases, leaving 3 bases of the junction unmatched. The CDR3 extends over 16 amino acids. The CDR3 loop reads CASSLAGTSVQETQYF. In nucleotides, the CDR3 is TGTGCCAGCAGCTTAGCGGGGACTAGCGTACAAGAGACCCAGTACTTC. The complete variable domain, with remaining parts taken from reference TRBV7-2 and TRBJ2-5, reads GAGVSQSPSNKVTEKGKDVELRCDPISGHTALYWYRQSLGQGLEFLIYFQGNSAPDKSGLPSDRFSAERTGGSVSTLTIQRTQQEDSAVYLCASSLAGTSVQETQYFGPGTRLLVL.

This chain uses TRBV7-9 with TRBJ2-1; 7 bases align to TRBD2. Looked up from germline, CDR1 is SEHNR and CDR2 is FQNEAQ (reference sequence). With 6 bases clipped from V and 10 bases from J, the junction kept 12 bases outside the gene matches. This CDR3 spans 14 amino acids. In DNA form, the CDR3 reads TGTGCCAGCAGAATAGCGGGCCCTCGCGGGGAGCAGTTCTTC. It specifies CASRIAGPRGEQFF.

The chain combines TRBV7-3 with TRBJ2-2, with D unresolved. The CDR3 runs to 16 residues. From germline, CDR1 is SGHTA and CDR2 FQGTGA. Trimming cost V 2 bases and J 5 bases, with 15 bases left between them. The CDR3 DNA sequence: TGTGCCAGCAGCTTAGTAGCCCCGGGTCAGACCGGGGAGCTGTTTTTT. Protein sequence: CASSLVAPGQTGELFF.

This chain connects TRBV5-4 to TRBJ1-2; 9 bases are a match to TRBD1. V shed 4 bases, J shed 10 bases, and the junction held 5 bases outside the gene matches. The germline gives CDR1 SGHNT, CDR2 YYREEE (reference sequence). The CDR3 is 12 residues long. The CDR3 DNA reads TGTGCCAGCAGCAGGACAGGGGATGCCTACACCTTC. Amino acids: CASSRTGDAYTF. Filled out from reference TRBV5-4 and TRBJ1-2, the complete variable domain reads ETGVTQSPTHLIKTRGQQVTLRCSSQSGHNTVSWYQQALGQGPQFIFQYYREEENGRGNFPPRFSGLQFPNYSSELNVNALELDDSALYLCASSRTGDAYTFGSGTRLTVV.

This chain connects TRBV2 to TRBJ1-5; no clear D. The V gene lost 6 bases and the J gene lost 5 bases, with 14 bases spanning the gap. The CDR3 loop spans 14 amino acids. Germline assignment: CDR1 SNHLY and CDR2 FYNNEI. DNA of the CDR3: TGTGCCAGCAGGGAGACTGTAACGGATCAGCCCCAGCATTTT. Its translation is CASRETVTDQPQHF.

In this sample, this clone turned up a few times. This chain links TRBV6-5 with TRBJ1-2; 7 nucleotides align to TRBD1. Germline CDR1 is MNHEY and CDR2 is SVGAGI. V lost 3 bases and J lost 4; bases outside the gene matches: 5. CDR3 length: 14 amino acids. The CDR3 DNA reads as TGTGCCAGCAGTTATAGACAGGGAGGCTATGGCTACACCTTC. Its translation is CASSYRQGGYGYTF.

This clone turned up a few times. This chain links TRBV7-9 with TRBJ1-3, with TRBD1 matching over 9 bases. The V gene's germline CDR1 is SEHNR and CDR2 FQNEAQ (reference sequence). CDR3 length equals 15 residues. V lost 5 bases, J lost 4 bases, and 6 bases stayed unmatched. The CDR3 DNA follows: TGTGCCAGCAGCAGATCCGGGACAGGGGGAAACACCATATATTTT. Translated: CASSRSGTGGNTIYF.

This rearrangement joins TRBV5-1 to TRBJ2-2, with D possibly being TRBD1 (5 bases). Germline CDR1 reads SGHRS; CDR2 reads YFSETQ. This CDR3 contains 15 residues. V was shortened by 3 bases and J by 0 bases, with 9 bases between the two germline ends. The CDR3 is CASSSDMSNTGELFF. The CDR3 bases are TGCGCCAGCAGCTCGGACATGTCGAACACCGGGGAGCTGTTTTTT.